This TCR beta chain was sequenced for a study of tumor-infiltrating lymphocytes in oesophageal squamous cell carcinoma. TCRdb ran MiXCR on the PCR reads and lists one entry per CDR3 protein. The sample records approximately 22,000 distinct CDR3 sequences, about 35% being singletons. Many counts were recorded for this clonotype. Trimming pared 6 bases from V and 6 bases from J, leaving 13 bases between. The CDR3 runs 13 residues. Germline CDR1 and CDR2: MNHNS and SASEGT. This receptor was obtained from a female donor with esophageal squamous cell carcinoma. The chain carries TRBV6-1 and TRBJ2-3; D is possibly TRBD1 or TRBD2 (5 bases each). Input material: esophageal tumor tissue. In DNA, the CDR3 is TGTGCCAGCAGGGACACGGGGCGCGATACGCAGTATTTT. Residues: CASRDTGRDTQYF.